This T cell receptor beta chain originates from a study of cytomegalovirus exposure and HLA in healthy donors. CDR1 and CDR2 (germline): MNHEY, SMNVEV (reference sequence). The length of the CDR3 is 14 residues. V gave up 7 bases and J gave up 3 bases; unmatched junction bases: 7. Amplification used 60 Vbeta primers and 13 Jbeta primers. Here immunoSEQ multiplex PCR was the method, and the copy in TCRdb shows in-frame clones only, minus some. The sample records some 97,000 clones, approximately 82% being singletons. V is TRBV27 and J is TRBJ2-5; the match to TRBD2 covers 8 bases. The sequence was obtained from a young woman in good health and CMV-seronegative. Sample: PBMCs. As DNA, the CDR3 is TGTGCCAGCACGGGACTAGATAGTAAAGAGACCCAGTACTTC. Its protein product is CASTGLDSKETQYF.